These T cell receptor beta chains were read from a single sample in a study of tumor and adjacent non-tumor tissue in lung cancer. TCRdb recomputed calls from the multiplex PCR reads with MiXCR, one row per CDR3 protein. The top ten clones hold about 22% of a sample with about 120,000 distinct CDR3 sequences, roughly 84% of them seen once. Sample: lung tumor tissue. Receptors were obtained from a man aged 70-80 years with non-small cell lung cancer. Both conserved end residues are part of each CDR3. D genes are given only for firm matches. A row's size may be missing; if present it is once, few, many or a size class.

d_call	v_call	j_call	clone_size	cdr3_nt	cdr3_aa
TRBD2	TRBV2	TRBJ2-1	NA	TGTGCCATCAGTGATTTAACTAGCGGGAGTAATGAGCAGTTCTTC	CAISDLTSGSNEQFF
TRBD2	TRBV5-6	TRBJ2-3	medium-sized	TGTGCCAGCAGCTTAGGTCTCGTAGCGGGGATAGATACGCAGTATTTT	CASSLGLVAGIDTQYF
NA	TRBV28	TRBJ1-1	many	TGTGCCAGCAGTGACTCTTCAGTGGCTGAAGCTTTCTTT	CASSDSSVAEAFF
NA	TRBV6-2/TRBV6-3	TRBJ2-1	NA	TGTGCCAGCAACAGAGCCGATTACGATGAGCAGTTCTTC	CASNRADYDEQFF
NA	TRBV6-2/TRBV6-3	TRBJ2-2	NA	TGTGCCAGCAGTTACACGCCAGGACTCGGGGAGCTGTTTTTT	CASSYTPGLGELFF
NA	TRBV11-1	TRBJ2-1	few	TGTGCCAGCAGTCAACAACCGGCGAGAGGTGTGCAGTTCTTC	CASSQQPARGVQFF
NA	TRBV6-1	TRBJ2-6	few	TGTGCCGGCGGGCACTCCGGGGCCAACGTCCTGACTTTC	CAGGHSGANVLTF
TRBD2	TRBV12-3/TRBV12-4	TRBJ2-3	NA	TGTGCCAGCAGAACCCCGGTGCTAGCGGGGGAGGCGCAGTTTTTT	CASRTPVLAGEAQFF
NA	TRBV11-2	TRBJ2-1	NA	TGTGGCAGCAGCTTACATGTGCGGGACTGGGCCTCCCACAATGAGCACTTCTTC	CGSSLHVRDWASHNEHFF
NA	TRBV5-8	TRBJ2-7	NA	TGTGCCAGCATCACCTTTGACAGGAACGAGCAGTACTTC	CASITFDRNEQYF
NA	TRBV11-2	TRBJ2-3	NA	TGTGCCAGCAGCTTAATATCGCGCCTAGTGGGGGGAGTTAGCACAGATACCCAGTATTTT	CASSLISRLVGGVSTDTQYF
NA	TRBV11-2	TRBJ1-1	once	TGTGCCAGCTATACGGGACTGAACACTGAAGCTTTCTTT	CASYTGLNTEAFF
NA	TRBV4-2	TRBJ1-1	NA	TGTGCCAGCAGCCAAGGTCGATGGCTTGAAGCTTTCTTT	CASSQGRWLEAFF